This TCR beta chain derives from a study of T cell clonotyping in hematopoietic cell transplantation. Study information: Recipient samples before transplant were obtained post-cytoreduction.

This CDR3 is 14 amino acids long. Germline V CDR1 and CDR2: SGHVS, FNYEAQ. Between the trimmed V and J ends, which lost 5 bases and 6 bases, there was a span of 14 bases. A word on this clone: Its antigen is not known.

Regarding time point: recipient sample about 28 days before transplant, after cytoreduction. Regarding the study as a whole: Broader posttransplant TCR repertoire diversity was predicted by graft donor and pretransplant recipient Inverse Simpson Index values. CD4 and CD8 repertoire contributions could not be separated without sorting.

TCRdb keeps only in-frame clones here, not all; method: immunoSEQ multiplex PCR. Found here are about 45,000 clones, about four fifths of them singletons; the top ten hold 5% to 6.5%. The genes are TRBV7-6 and TRBJ2-1; tentatively, D is TRBD2 (6 bases). Sequencing was performed on peripheral blood mononuclear cells, taken before stem cell transplant. This receptor was identified in a man in his 60s with myelodysplastic syndrome. Some clones in this sample may be carry-over from other donors' samples. CDR3 bases: TGTGCCAGCAGCCGGAGGGACTCCCTCAATGAGCAGTTCTTC. It translates to CASSRRDSLNEQFF.